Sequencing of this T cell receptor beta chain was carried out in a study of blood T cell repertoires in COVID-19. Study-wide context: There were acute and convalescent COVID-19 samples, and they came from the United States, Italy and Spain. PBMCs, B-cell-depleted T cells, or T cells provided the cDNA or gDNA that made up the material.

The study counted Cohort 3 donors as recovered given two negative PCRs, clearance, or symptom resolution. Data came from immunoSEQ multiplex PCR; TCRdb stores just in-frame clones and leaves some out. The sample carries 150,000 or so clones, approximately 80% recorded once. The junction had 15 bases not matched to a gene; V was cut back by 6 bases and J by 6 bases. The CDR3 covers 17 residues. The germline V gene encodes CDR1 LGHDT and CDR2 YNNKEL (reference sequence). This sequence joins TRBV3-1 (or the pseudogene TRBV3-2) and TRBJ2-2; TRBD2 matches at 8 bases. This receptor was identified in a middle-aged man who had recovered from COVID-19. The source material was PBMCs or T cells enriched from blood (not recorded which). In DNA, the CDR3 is TGTGCCAGCAGTCCCGGGGAGGGACTAGGGAGGCCCGGGGAGCTGTTTTTT. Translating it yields CASSPGEGLGRPGELFF.